One sample yielded the 10 T cell receptor beta chains listed below, sequenced in a study of blood T cell repertoires in COVID-19 (TCRdb year 2020). The library was generated by the immunoSEQ multiplex PCR assay. TCRdb stores this immuneACCESS table with in-frame sequences only. Part of the clones is absent; in the studies checked, under half of the shortfall reflects unresolved V genes, and no reason is known for the rest. This sample lists around 270,000 clones; roughly nine tenths were detected once. The top ten hold about 9.2% of the sample. The source material was peripheral blood. These receptors were taken from a man aged 35-49 years who had recovered from COVID-19.

The chain recombines TRBV15 with TRBJ2-1; D is unclear. The CDR3 length is 16 residues. CDR1 is LNHNV and CDR2 is YYDKDF in the germline V gene (reference sequence). V lost 1 base to trimming and J lost 0 bases, with 10 bases between them. This CDR3 reads CATSRGPASSYNEQFF. CDR3 sequence (DNA): TGTGCCACCAGCAGAGGCCCGGCTAGCTCCTACAATGAGCAGTTCTTC.

This chain links TRBV2 with TRBJ2-7, with D perhaps TRBD1 (6 bases). CDR3 length: 14 amino acids. V gave up 7 bases and J gave up 4 bases, with 17 bases separating them. Germline values: CDR1 SNHLY, CDR2 FYNNEI. CDR3 amino acids: CASTVGGSTYEQYF. The CDR3 bases are TGTGCCAGCACCGTAGGGGGTTCGACGTACGAGCAGTACTTC.

This chain links TRBV14 with TRBJ2-1, with TRBD2 matching 8 bases. From germline, CDR1 is SGHDN and CDR2 FVKESK. The CDR3 runs to 17 residues. Unmatched junction bases numbered 13, after V lost 0 bases and J lost 9 bases. The CDR3 nucleotides are TGTGCCAGCAGCCAAGATTGGACTAGCCCCGACGGTTTTGAGCAGTTCTTC. This codes for CASSQDWTSPDGFEQFF.

This clone was observed a single time. The CDR3 reads CAWSSGPVSSGNTIYF. CDR3 coding DNA: TGTGCCTGGAGTTCTGGGCCCGTAAGCTCTGGAAACACCATATATTTT. J is TRBJ1-3 and V is TRBV30; D is undetermined. The CDR3 extends over 16 amino acids. CDR1 GTSNPN and CDR2 SVGIG come from the germline V gene (reference sequence). With 2 bases removed from V and 0 bases from J, the gap between germline ends came to 14 bases.

A word on this clone: Distinct nucleotide sequences in the sample also encode this CDR3. The chain has TRBV29-1 and TRBJ2-3; D is unclear. CDR3 length: 13 residues. Trimming removed 6 bases at V and 0 bases at J, with 10 bases between. CDR1 is SQVTM and CDR2 is ANQGSEA in the germline V gene. Here the CDR3 reads CSVAGGSTDTQYF. The CDR3 DNA follows: TGCAGCGTGGCAGGTGGGAGCACAGATACGCAGTATTTT.

This chain joins TRBV7-9 and TRBJ2-2; 12 bases fit TRBD2. The CDR3 contains 17 residues. The V and J ends lost 5 bases and 4 bases, in that order; junction bases with no gene match: 8. CDR1 and CDR2 from the germline V gene are SEHNR and FQNEAQ (reference sequence). The CDR3 sequence: CASSLQTSGRGTGELFF. In DNA, the CDR3 is TGTGCCAGCAGCCTCCAGACTAGCGGGAGAGGCACCGGGGAGCTGTTTTTT.

The chain recombines TRBV18 with TRBJ1-3, with a tentative D call TRBD1 (6 bases). Germline-derived CDR1 and CDR2 are KGHSH and LQKENI. The V end lost 3 bases, the J end lost 4 bases, and 22 bases lay between the germline ends. CDR3 length: 18 residues. In nucleotides, the CDR3 is TGTGCCAGCTCACCCAGGCAGACCAACAGGGTCGCGGGAAACACCATATATTTT. It translates to CASSPRQTNRVAGNTIYF.

The CDR3 nucleotides read TGTGCCAGCAGCCTAGGAACTAGCGGGCAGGATACGCAGTATTTT. Translation gives CASSLGTSGQDTQYF. The rearrangement uses TRBV7-2 and TRBJ2-3; 9 positions match TRBD2. The V and J ends lost 5 bases and 6 bases, in that order; junction bases with no gene match: 9. Germline V CDR1 and CDR2: SGHTA, FQGNSA. This CDR3 is 15 amino acids long. The variable domain in full, with the rest retrieved from reference TRBV7-2 and TRBJ2-3, is GAGVSQSPSNKVTEKGKDVELRCDPISGHTALYWYRQSLGQGLEFLIYFQGNSAPDKSGLPSDRFSAERTGGSVSTLTIQRTQQEDSAVYLCASSLGTSGQDTQYFGPGTRLTVL.

The chain joins TRBV5-1 to TRBJ2-5, with 10 bases that match TRBD2. This CDR3 is built from 16 residues. Germline lookup yields CDR1 SGHRS and CDR2 YFSETQ. After removal of 0 bases from V and 5 bases from J, the junction contained 7 bases not matched to a gene. CDR3 nucleotides: TGCGCCAGCAGCTTGGGAAGCGGGGGGGCCCTGGAGACCCAGTACTTC. It specifies CASSLGSGGALETQYF.

The chain recombines TRBV7-9 with TRBJ1-2; D perhaps matches TRBD1 (5 bases). Deletions cut 0 bases from V and 2 bases from J, with 7 bases between. CDR1 is SEHNR and CDR2 is FQNEAQ in the germline V gene (reference sequence). This CDR3 is 14 amino acids long. In nucleotides, the CDR3 is TGTGCCAGCAGCTTAGCGTCAGGGAACTATGGCTACACCTTC. It codes for CASSLASGNYGYTF.